This T cell receptor (beta chain) was captured by sequencing in a study of cytomegalovirus exposure and HLA in healthy donors listed by TCRdb under 2017. As for the study more broadly: An earlier analysis of about 560 of the donors reported 250 to 300 Gb of sequence data and 95 million to 140 million unique TCR beta sequences obtained from about 179 million T cells. An early release that covered about 640 HLA-typed donors contained approximately 300 gigabases of sequencing data and some 87 million unique TCR sequences. Of the approximately 400 genotyped donors, over 65% fell in the genetic ancestry cluster associated with self-reported Caucasian donors. The study was designed to test whether signatures of past pathogen exposure could be identified by cataloging public T cell receptors. The study used immunosequencing to profile the T cell repertoires of hundreds of subjects and linked those repertoires to cytomegalovirus serostatus. In addition to the first cohort of about 650 subjects, a separate validation cohort of 120 different subjects was used. To predict cytomegalovirus infection status, the study brought together high-throughput TCR immunosequencing, statistical association of individual TCRs with disease status, and machine learning. To study patterns of TCR occurrence, a later analysis re-analyzed previously published TCR beta repertoires from several hundred donors and added high-resolution HLA genotyping. Rather than drawing on any new phenotypic data, the later analysis identified candidate immune exposures from TCR beta sequences and the way those sequences occurred across donors. In an earlier analysis of a few hundred of the donors, high-throughput TCR beta sequencing was used to judge whether each TCR beta V gene segment behaved as functional or pseudogenic. Donor age, sex, ethnicity and CMV serostatus were collected together with the repertoire data. A later genetic analysis took genome-wide SNP genotypes for about 55% of the 666 donors and used that subset as a discovery cohort. Every repertoire in the discovery cohort had been generated on one and the same sequencing platform. Both class I and class II loci were covered by HLA typing, at four-digit resolution. The number of donors typed differed by locus, with about 620-630 for A, B, C, DRB1 and DQB1, around 560 for DQA1, 600 to 610 for DPA1, and some 450 for DPB1. Four to six DR-DQ haplotypes were handled as single units for association and clustering because linkage in the cohort was strong. Among about 360 genotyped donors of the cohort, an average of approximately 230,000 unique TCR beta nucleotide sequences were sequenced per donor, roughly 20% of them non-productive. What the work shows at the level of the full study, not this receptor alone: Across donors, most TCR sequences were observed very rarely, whereas some public TCRs were present in many individuals. The study listed approximately 160 TCR beta chains as associated with cytomegalovirus. According to the authors, the approach could potentially be generalized to other disease states and immunological phenotypes. Linkage disequilibrium might explain the correlated functional status among segregating V segments, but an unknown experimental factor could not be ruled out. In an earlier analysis of 450 to 750 of the donors, most TCR beta V segments appeared in productive rearrangements about 90% or about 30% of the time, broadly matching IMGT annotations. Strong co-occurrence of HLA alleles, especially DR and DQ, made assigning TCR associations to individual alleles difficult. A later analysis found that TCR association rates varied across HLA loci, with DRB1 alleles showing the most associated TCRs and HLA-C alleles the fewest. In a later genetic analysis, fewer N-insertions in productive TCRs were reported among donors in an Asian-associated ancestry cluster than the roughly 700-donor mean. Because counts were too low, roughly 16 rarely observed V segments, including chromosome 9 orphons, were excluded from the earlier analysis of 587 of the donors. Cytomegalovirus status was reported to be diagnosed by the classifier with high specificity and sensitivity in both the original and validation cohorts. A further reported finding was that TCR beta sequences accurately predicted the HLA-A and HLA-B alleles for most subjects in the first cohort. The sequencing pipeline was judged likely to have produced a cluster of highly shared sequence variants as a technical artifact. In a later analysis, most CMV-associated TCR beta chains were found to appear HLA-restricted, with HLA associations seemingly driven largely by CMV exposure. At a false discovery rate of 0.05, a later analysis linked about 17,000 TCR beta sequences to specific HLA alleles. Compared with equally common non-associated chains, HLA-associated TCR beta chains in a later analysis were more clonally expanded and had lower generation probabilities. Roughly uniform sequencing depth across donors was assumed in presence/absence analyses, although this assumption may not hold. Some IMGT-functional V segments, including TRBV6-2 and TRBV6-3, could not be told apart with the 87-base-pair reads, so those segments were excluded. Because some donors lacked HLA typing at each locus, the association tests relied only on the typed subset. In vitro tests confirmed that three of the cytomegalovirus-associated TCR beta chains recognize cytomegalovirus antigens. In this cohort, only TCR beta chains were sequenced, and detectable features were limited by the absence of alpha or paired-chain data. A later analysis reported that several top co-occurrence clusters appeared linked to parvovirus B19, influenza, CMV and Epstein-Barr virus. CMV serostatus was the only immune exposure information available for the cohort. A later genetic analysis associated a missense DCLRE1C variant with V-gene and J-gene trimming of TCR beta chains, and an independent cohort replicated the association.

On this clone: Its binding antigen is unknown. Qualities for individual bases were not recorded, and no much larger clone is one base off.

Library construction relied on the immunoSEQ multiplex PCR assay. For the multiplex PCR, a mixture combining 60 forward primers for TCR Vbeta segments and 13 reverse primers for TCR Jbeta segments was used. Amplification of the CDR3 region of rearranged TCR beta genes was performed with a multiplex PCR assay on genomic DNA. On the Illumina HiSeq System, the amplified TCR beta libraries were sequenced as 87-base-pair reads. Per the original workflow: Across the roughly 700 repertoires, a later analysis counted roughly 77 million unique TCR beta chains, around 11 million of which were shared by at least two donors. Raw reads were error-corrected and collapsed into unique sequences by a nearest-neighbor algorithm in which closely related sequences were merged to remove PCR and sequencing errors. CDR3 sequences were aligned to IMGT reference sequences to assign V, D and J gene segments. For a sequence to be retained, at least a six-nucleotide match to both a V gene segment and a J gene segment was required. Rearrangements were classified as productive when the CDR3 lacked stop codons and remained in frame with V and J, and all other rearrangements were classified as non-productive. Following IMGT convention, CDR3 was defined as the stretch from the second conserved V-encoded cysteine to the conserved J-encoded phenylalanine. The earlier analysis of 500 to 600 of the donors excluded sequences that lacked an unambiguous match to a single V gene segment. In an earlier analysis of 500 to 750 of the donors, V segments were called functional above 56.7% productive rearrangements and were called segregating when the between-donor standard deviation exceeded 5%. To diagnose cytomegalovirus status from the catalog of TCR beta chain sequences, a statistical classification framework was built. A later analysis assigned V and J genes by comparing TCR nucleotide sequences with IMGT/GENE-DB human TR gene sequences. The TCRdist pipeline was used in a later analysis to assign CDR3 sequences and most-parsimonious VDJ recombination scenarios. In a later analysis, each TCR beta chain was defined by its CDR3 amino acid sequence together with its V-gene family, and reads without a unique V-gene family were excluded. To address suspected cross-contamination and a sequencing artifact, a later analysis removed a few hundred highly shared, low-generation-probability nucleotide sequences. For each public chain, a later analysis derived a clonal expansion index from normalized ranks of inferred template counts within each repertoire. In a later analysis, generation probabilities were computed using a VDJ recombination model fitted to out-of-frame rearrangements, and the results were checked against IGoR. In a later analysis, hypergeometric tests were used to score TCR-TCR, TCR-HLA and TCR-CMV co-occurrence, with a repertoire-size bias correction applied to TCR pairs. False discovery rates were estimated in a later analysis by permuting HLA or CMV assignments 20 times. A later analysis grouped co-occurring TCRs with DBSCAN, adding TCRdist sequence similarity when clustering within HLA-allele-positive subsets. For co-occurrence clustering, repertoires with fewer than 30,000 or more than 120,000 public chains were excluded, along with about five repertoires with anomalous nucleotide sharing. Sourced from immuneACCESS, this table was stored by TCRdb with only in-frame sequences that have V and J called. A share of the clones is absent; for the studies checked, an unresolved V gene accounts for under half, and the remainder has no known explanation. V, J and clone size are taken as reported in that table, and D and trimming were inferred from the DNA itself. This sample gives some 170,000 clones in total; about four fifths of them show up just once. Of the sample, about 3.1% is held by the ten largest clones.

In total, approximately 690 healthy bone marrow donors made up the cohort. At the time of sampling, every cohort member was nominally healthy, though immune exposures that went unrecorded were likely present. The donor tested CMV seronegative, placing the donor among the 350 or so seronegative members of the cohort. A peripheral blood sample was collected from each donor, and TCR beta sequencing was performed on peripheral blood mononuclear cells. The Qiagen DNeasy Blood Extraction Kit was used to extract genomic DNA from the blood cell samples. The germline V gene (reference sequence) provides CDR1 SEHNR and CDR2 FQNEAQ. V is cut back by 5 bases and J by 7 bases, with 7 bases in the junction unmatched. From its cysteine to its phenylalanine, the CDR3 spans 15 amino acids. The DNA shown is the 45-base CDR3, in frame from base 1.

In this chain, TRBV7-9 is recombined with TRBJ1-5, and 11 junction bases match TRBD1. This clonotype originated in a female donor in good health and CMV-seronegative. The sequenced material came from PBMCs. At the DNA level, the sequence is TGTGCCAGCAGCACCGGGACAGGGGGGAGGCAGCCCCAGCATTTT. Its coded protein is CASSTGTGGRQPQHF.